The 21 T cell receptor beta chains below were found in one sample sequenced in a study of blood T cells in healthy people across ages. The use of a sample-barcoded 5' primer and a J-beta primer mix characterized a second PCR of roughly 6 to 12 cycles. TCRdb re-derived calls from the 5' RACE reads in MiXCR, one entry per CDR3 protein. The table records 920,000 or so distinct CDR3 sequences, under 45% of them present only once. Material: blood. The receptors were sampled from a woman aged 60-70 years in good health.

Worth noting for this clonotype: A much more abundant neighbour one base away suggests this may be a read error. V usage is TRBV3-1 and J usage is TRBJ2-1, with 8 bases identical to TRBD2. Per germline, CDR1 LGHDT and CDR2 YNNKEL (reference sequence). CDR3 length: 15 residues. V shed 5 bases and J 4 bases; nucleotides not matched to a gene: 7. CDR3 sequence (DNA): TGTGCCAGCAGCTTCCAGCGGGAGCCGTACAATGAGCAGTTCTTC. Its translation is CASSFQREPYNEQFF.

The chain combines TRBV29-1 with TRBJ2-4; 8 bases map to TRBD1. The J call may be mistaken, given a closer DNA end match to TRBJ2-7. The germline V gene has CDR1 SQVTM and CDR2 ANQGSEA. This CDR3 is built from 14 residues. The CDR3 loop reads CSVEEGTGPGEQYF. In nucleotides, the CDR3 is TGCAGCGTTGAAGAGGGGACAGGCCCTGGCGAGCAGTACTTC.

This clonotype was found once. The chain combines TRBV6-6 with TRBJ2-7, with D uncertain. The DNA end lines up better with TRBJ2-4; the J call may be wrong. This CDR3 spans 13 amino acids. Per the germline V gene, CDR1 is MNHNY and CDR2 is SVGAGI (reference sequence). CDR3 region: CASSDGLFNIQYF. In DNA, the CDR3 is TGTGCCAGCAGTGACGGGTTGTTCAACATTCAGTACTTC.

This clonotype was found a few times. The chain links TRBV21-1 to TRBJ2-4; TRBD2 is taken as the D call from the table, unchecked against the DNA. TRBV21-1 is a listed pseudogene. The CDR3 runs 16 residues. The CDR3 sequence: CASSKRLAGGKNIQYF. CDR3 DNA: TGTGCCAGCAGCAAGAGACTAGCGGGAGGGAAAAACATTCAGTACTTC.

This clonotype was counted once. The genes are TRBV6-2 or TRBV6-3 and TRBJ2-1; D is uncertain. The germline gives CDR1 MNHEY, CDR2 SVGEGT. This CDR3 spans 13 amino acids. Trimming shortened V by 2 bases and J by 7 bases, and 9 bases separated the two germline ends. The CDR3 nucleotides are TGTGCCAGCAGTTACCACATAACAAATGAGCAGTTCTTC. Its translation is CASSYHITNEQFF.

In its sample, this clonotype was seen a few times. The V call is TRBV6-1, the J call TRBJ1-6; D is undetermined. This CDR3 region has 12 residues. Germline V gives CDR1 MNHNS, CDR2 SASEGT. V was clipped by 7 bases and J by 9 bases, with 10 bases between them. In DNA form, the CDR3 reads TGTGCCAGCACAGGATTATCTTCACCCCTCCACTTT. Its protein is CASTGLSSPLHF.

The chain recombines TRBV12-3 or TRBV12-4 with TRBJ2-7; D call uncertain. There are 13 residues in the CDR3. Trimming took off 2 bases at V and 5 bases at J, with 10 bases between the two ends. CDR3 DNA sequence: TGTGCCAGCAGTTTAACTCGGAGTGACGAGCAGTACTTC. As protein: CASSLTRSDEQYF.

This sequence joins TRBV30 and TRBJ2-7, with D tentatively TRBD1 (5 bases). Germline V CDR1 and CDR2: GTSNPN, SVGIG (reference sequence). The CDR3 length is 12 residues. V lost 6 bases to trimming and J lost 0 bases, with 9 bases between them. For the CDR3, the DNA is TGTGCCTGCGGACACCTCTCCTACGAGCAGTACTTC. Translation: CACGHLSYEQYF.

This clonotype was seen more than once but under ten times. The chain employs TRBV7-2 and TRBJ1-2; D remains ambiguous. The CDR3 is 16 amino acids. Trimming cost V 5 bases and J 4 bases, with 20 bases left between them. Germline V gives CDR1 SGHTA, CDR2 FQGNSA. CDR3 sequence (DNA): TGTGCCAGCAGCCTAATCGTGGTGGGGTCTGGCTATGGCTACACCTTC. As protein: CASSLIVVGSGYGYTF.

This clonotype showed up just a few times. The V gene is TRBV29-1, the J gene TRBJ2-1, with 7 bases aligning to TRBD2. Trimming removed 4 bases from V and 8 bases from J; junction bases left unmatched: 5. The length of the CDR3 is 12 residues. Germline V gene lookup returns CDR1 SQVTM and CDR2 ANQGSEA. The chain's CDR3 is CSVGREKDEQFF. DNA of the CDR3: TGCAGCGTTGGGCGGGAGAAAGATGAGCAGTTCTTC.

This clonotype occurred once. The J gene is TRBJ1-5, the V gene TRBV5-1, with D possibly TRBD1 on 5 matching bases. Trimming took off 4 bases at V and 6 bases at J, with 11 bases between the two ends. The CDR3 has 13 amino acids. Germline CDR1 and CDR2: SGHRS and YFSETQ. CDR3 sequence: CASSPWGGQPQHF. The CDR3 DNA reads TGCGCCAGCAGCCCCTGGGGGGGTCAGCCCCAGCATTTT.

This rearrangement joins TRBV5-6 to TRBJ1-5; a weak D match, TRBD1 (6 bases). The CDR3 covers 15 residues. Germline-derived CDR1 and CDR2 are SGHDT and YYEEEE. Trimming cost V 4 bases and J 6 bases, with 17 bases left between them. CDR3 sequence reads: CASSQQGWRAQPQHF. In DNA form, the CDR3 reads TGTGCCAGCAGCCAACAGGGCTGGAGGGCTCAGCCCCAGCATTTT.

The chain is built from TRBV7-2 and TRBJ2-7, with D hard to call. The V end was cut by 5 bases, the J end by 4 bases, with 12 bases between. Germline-derived CDR1 and CDR2 are SGHTA and FQGNSA. The CDR3 runs 13 residues. CDR3 amino acids: CASSGALGYEQYF. The CDR3 DNA sequence: TGTGCCAGCAGCGGAGCCCTGGGGTACGAGCAGTACTTC.

The genes are TRBV15 and TRBJ1-1; D might be TRBD1 (6 bases). The germline gives CDR1 LNHNV, CDR2 YYDKDF (reference sequence). The CDR3 is made up of 15 amino acids. The germline V and J ends were trimmed by 5 bases and 3 bases, with 16 bases remaining between them. The CDR3 sequence: CATSPRGAVDTEAFF. The CDR3 DNA reads TGTGCCACCAGCCCACGGGGGGCTGTGGACACTGAAGCTTTCTTT.

Only one count was recorded for this clonotype. This sequence joins TRBV6-1 and TRBJ2-3; D gene ambiguous. V shed 3 bases and J shed 0 bases, with 13 bases lying between them. CDR3 length equals 16 residues. Germline CDR1 reads MNHNS; CDR2 reads SASEGT. In DNA form, the CDR3 reads TGTGCCAGCAGTGATTCGAGCGCCCCTAGCACAGATACGCAGTATTTT. Translation gives CASSDSSAPSTDTQYF.

V and J are TRBV18 and TRBJ2-1; D is unclear. The CDR3 extends over 17 amino acids. The V and J ends lost 3 bases and 3 bases respectively, with 18 bases between them. Germline loops: CDR1 KGHSH, CDR2 LQKENI. The CDR3 reads CASSPPSRAAYYNEQFF. The CDR3 DNA reads as TGTGCCAGCTCACCGCCCTCGAGAGCAGCTTACTACAATGAGCAGTTCTTC.

The V gene is TRBV5-1, the J gene TRBJ2-5, with 8 bases lining up with TRBD1. The CDR3 is 16 residues long. The junction had 10 bases not matched to a gene; V was cut back by 5 bases and J by 1 base. CDR1 and CDR2 from the germline V gene are SGHRS and YFSETQ. In DNA, the CDR3 is TGCGCCAGCAGTTTCTGGACTCAGGGGGCCCAAGAGACCCAGTACTTC. This translates into CASSFWTQGAQETQYF.

With regard to this clonotype: Germline and junction disagree at one end, which may indicate a read error. The J gene is TRBJ2-1, the V gene TRBV12-3 or TRBV12-4; unclear D gene. CDR3 length: 15 residues. Here the CDR3 reads CASSLNSQPYNERFF. The CDR3 DNA sequence: TGTGCCAGCAGTTTGAACAGTCAGCCCTACAATGAGCGGTTCTTC.

The chain couples TRBV10-1 to TRBJ2-7; possibly TRBD2 for D (5 bases). The germline V gene encodes CDR1 WNHNN and CDR2 SYGVQD (reference sequence). The germline V and J ends were trimmed by 7 bases and 3 bases, with 10 bases remaining between them. This CDR3 spans 12 amino acids. In DNA form, the CDR3 reads TGCGCCAGCAAGGCCGGACTCTACGAGCAGTACTTC. Its protein is CASKAGLYEQYF.

The V call is TRBV20-1, the J call TRBJ2-2; tentatively, D is TRBD2 (6 bases). The CDR3 spans 14 residues. Trimming took 6 bases from V and 0 from J, leaving 11 bases between them. Germline assignment: CDR1 DFQATT and CDR2 SNEGSKA (reference sequence). CDR3 sequence reads: CSARDFSNTGELFF. DNA for the CDR3: TGCAGTGCCAGGGACTTCTCGAACACCGGGGAGCTGTTTTTT.

V usage is TRBV14 and J usage is TRBJ2-1, with 12 bases fitting TRBD2. The length of the CDR3 is 15 residues. Germline V gives CDR1 SGHDN, CDR2 FVKESK. Trimming at V came to 1 base and at J to 8 bases, leaving 3 bases not matched to a gene. The CDR3 nucleotides are TGTGCCAGCAGCCAAGGGACTAGCGGGAAGGATGAGCAGTTCTTC. It translates to CASSQGTSGKDEQFF. The full variable domain, its missing parts supplied by reference TRBV14 and TRBJ2-1, is EAGVTQFPSHSVIEKGQTVTLRCDPISGHDNLYWYRRVMGKEIKFLLHFVKESKQDESGMPNNRFLAERTGGTYSTLKVQPAELEDSGVYFCASSQGTSGKDEQFFGPGTRLTVL.